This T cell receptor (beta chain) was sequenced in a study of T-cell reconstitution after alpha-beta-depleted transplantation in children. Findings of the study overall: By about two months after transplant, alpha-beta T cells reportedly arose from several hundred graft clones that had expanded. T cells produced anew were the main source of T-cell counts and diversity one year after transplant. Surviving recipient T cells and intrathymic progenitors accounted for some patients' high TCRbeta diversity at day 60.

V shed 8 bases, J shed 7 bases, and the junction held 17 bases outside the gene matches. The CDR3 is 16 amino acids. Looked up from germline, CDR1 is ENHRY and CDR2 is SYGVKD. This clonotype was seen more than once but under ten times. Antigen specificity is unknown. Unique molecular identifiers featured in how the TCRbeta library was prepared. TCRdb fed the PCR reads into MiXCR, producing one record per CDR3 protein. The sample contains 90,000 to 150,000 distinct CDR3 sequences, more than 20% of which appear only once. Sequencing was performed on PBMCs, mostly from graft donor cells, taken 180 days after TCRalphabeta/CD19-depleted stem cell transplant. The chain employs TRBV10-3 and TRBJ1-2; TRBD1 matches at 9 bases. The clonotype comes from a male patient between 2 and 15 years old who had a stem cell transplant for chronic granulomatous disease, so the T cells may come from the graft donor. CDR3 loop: CAIETRPGQGGRGYTF. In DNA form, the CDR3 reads TGTGCCATCGAAACAAGACCGGGACAGGGAGGACGTGGCTACACCTTC.